This TCR beta chain emerged from a study of regulatory dendritic cells for organ transplantation. Regarding the study as a whole: Among resting subsets, memory CD8+ cells contained the most alloreactive clonotypes.

Germline V CDR1 and CDR2: SEHNR, FQNEAQ (reference sequence). The CDR3 is made up of 15 amino acids. The ends were cut back, 0 bases at V and 7 bases at J, with 15 bases in the middle. CD4+ or CD8+ T cells were sorted as naive CD45RA+ or memory CD45RO+. This clone was seen only once. Its target is unknown. TCRdb's table, derived via immunoSEQ multiplex PCR, lists solely in-frame clones and lacks some. The profile shows fewer than 40,000 clones, about 90% of them singletons. The chain is built from TRBV7-9 and TRBJ1-2; D perhaps matches TRBD1 (5 bases). The source material was naive CD8+ T cells from blood. Specified subset: CD45RA+ naive T cells. The clonotype comes from a human donor in good health. The CDR3 DNA is TGTGCCAGCAGCTTAGCTGGGGGTCGAAACGCTGGCTACACCTTC. Encoded protein: CASSLAGGRNAGYTF.